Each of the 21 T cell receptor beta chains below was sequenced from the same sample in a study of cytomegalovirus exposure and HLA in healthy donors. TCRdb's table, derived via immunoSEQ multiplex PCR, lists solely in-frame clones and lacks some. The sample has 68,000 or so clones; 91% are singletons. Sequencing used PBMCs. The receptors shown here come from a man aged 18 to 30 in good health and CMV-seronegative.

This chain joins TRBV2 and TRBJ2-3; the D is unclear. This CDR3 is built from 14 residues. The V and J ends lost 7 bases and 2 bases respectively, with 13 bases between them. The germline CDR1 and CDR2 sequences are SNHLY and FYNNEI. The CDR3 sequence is CASTKLRDTDTQYF. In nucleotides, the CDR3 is TGTGCCAGCACAAAACTACGAGACACAGATACGCAGTATTTT.

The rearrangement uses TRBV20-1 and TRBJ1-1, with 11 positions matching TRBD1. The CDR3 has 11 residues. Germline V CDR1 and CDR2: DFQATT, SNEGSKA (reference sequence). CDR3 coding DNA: TGCAGGGGACAGGGGGGAACTGAAGCTTTCTTT. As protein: CRGQGGTEAFF.

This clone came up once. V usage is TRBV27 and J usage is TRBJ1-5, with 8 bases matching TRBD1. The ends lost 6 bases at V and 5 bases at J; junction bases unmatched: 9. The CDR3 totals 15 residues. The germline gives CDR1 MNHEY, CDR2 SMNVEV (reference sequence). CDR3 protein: CASSLDRGTYQPQHF. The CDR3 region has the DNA TGTGCCAGCAGCCTTGACAGGGGTACTTATCAGCCCCAGCATTTT.

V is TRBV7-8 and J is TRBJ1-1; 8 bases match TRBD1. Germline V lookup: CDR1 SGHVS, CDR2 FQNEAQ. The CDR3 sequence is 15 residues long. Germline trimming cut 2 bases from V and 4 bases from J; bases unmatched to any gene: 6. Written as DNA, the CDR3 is TGTGCCAGCAGCTTACAAGGACAGGGTGGCACTGAAGCTTTCTTT. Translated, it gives CASSLQGQGGTEAFF.

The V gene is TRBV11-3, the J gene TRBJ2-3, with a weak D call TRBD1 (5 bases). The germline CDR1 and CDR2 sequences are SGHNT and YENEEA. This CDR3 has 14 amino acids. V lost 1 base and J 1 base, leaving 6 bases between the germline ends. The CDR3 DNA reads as TGTGCCAGCAGCTTAGGCAGGGGCACAGATACGCAGTATTTT. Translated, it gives CASSLGRGTDTQYF.

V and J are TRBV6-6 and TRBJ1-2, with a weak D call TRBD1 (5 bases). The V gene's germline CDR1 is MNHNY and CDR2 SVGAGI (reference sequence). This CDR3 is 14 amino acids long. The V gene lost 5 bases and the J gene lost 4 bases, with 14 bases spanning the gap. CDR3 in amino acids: CASSLTDTSYGYTF. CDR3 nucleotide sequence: TGTGCCAGCAGTCTGACGGACACAAGCTATGGCTACACCTTC.

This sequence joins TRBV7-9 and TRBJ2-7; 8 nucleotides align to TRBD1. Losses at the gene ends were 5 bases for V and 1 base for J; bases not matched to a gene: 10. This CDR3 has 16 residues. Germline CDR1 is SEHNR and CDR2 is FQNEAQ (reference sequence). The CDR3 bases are TGTGCCAGCAGCAGAGGTTTTCAGGGGGCTTCCTACGAGCAGTACTTC. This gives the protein CASSRGFQGASYEQYF.

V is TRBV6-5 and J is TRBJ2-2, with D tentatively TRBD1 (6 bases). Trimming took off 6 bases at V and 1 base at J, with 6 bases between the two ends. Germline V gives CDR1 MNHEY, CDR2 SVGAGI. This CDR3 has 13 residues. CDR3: CASRDRNTGELFF. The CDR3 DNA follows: TGTGCCAGCAGGGACAGGAACACCGGGGAGCTGTTTTTT.

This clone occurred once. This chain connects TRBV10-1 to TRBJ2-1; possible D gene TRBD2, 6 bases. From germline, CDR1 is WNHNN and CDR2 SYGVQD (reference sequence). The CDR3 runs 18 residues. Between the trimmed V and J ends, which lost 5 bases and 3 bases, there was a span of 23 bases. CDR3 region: CASSWTNLRNHLYNEQFF. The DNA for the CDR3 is TGCGCCAGCAGTTGGACTAATCTTCGGAATCACCTCTACAATGAGCAGTTCTTC.

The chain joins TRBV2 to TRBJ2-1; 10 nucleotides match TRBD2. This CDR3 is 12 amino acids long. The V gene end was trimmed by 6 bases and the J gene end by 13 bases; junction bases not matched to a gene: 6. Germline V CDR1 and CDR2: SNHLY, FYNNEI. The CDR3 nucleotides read TGTGCCAGCAGGAACGGACTAGCGGAACAGTTCTTC. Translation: CASRNGLAEQFF.

CDR3 protein: CASSQMNEQFF. Here the CDR3 DNA reads TGTGCCAGCAGTCAAATGAATGAGCAGTTCTTC. V usage is TRBV28 and J usage is TRBJ2-1, with D unclear. This CDR3 has 11 amino acids. Per germline, CDR1 MDHEN and CDR2 SYDVKM. Trimming shortened V by 5 bases and J by 7 bases, and 6 bases separated the two germline ends.

The chain's CDR3 is CASSLDRGRSGKLFF. The CDR3 bases are TGTGCCAGCAGCTTGGACAGGGGGCGATCCGGAAAACTGTTTTTT. The chain joins TRBV5-6 to TRBJ1-4; 9 bases are shared with TRBD1. Unmatched junction bases numbered 7, after V lost 0 bases and J lost 10 bases. Germline V CDR1 and CDR2: SGHDT, YYEEEE. The CDR3 has 15 amino acids.

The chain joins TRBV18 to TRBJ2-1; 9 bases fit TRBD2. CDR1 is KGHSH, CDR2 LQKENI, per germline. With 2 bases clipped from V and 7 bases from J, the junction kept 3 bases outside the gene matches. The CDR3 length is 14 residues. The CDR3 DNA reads TGTGCCAGCTCACCAACCAGCGGGAGGAATGAGCAGTTCTTC. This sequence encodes CASSPTSGRNEQFF.

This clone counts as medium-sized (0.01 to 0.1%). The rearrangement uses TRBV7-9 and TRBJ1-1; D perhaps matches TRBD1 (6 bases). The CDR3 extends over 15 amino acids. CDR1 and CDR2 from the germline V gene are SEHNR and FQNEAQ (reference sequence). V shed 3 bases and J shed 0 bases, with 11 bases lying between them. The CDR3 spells CASSFHTGLNTEAFF. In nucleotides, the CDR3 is TGTGCCAGCAGCTTTCACACAGGGTTGAACACTGAAGCTTTCTTT.

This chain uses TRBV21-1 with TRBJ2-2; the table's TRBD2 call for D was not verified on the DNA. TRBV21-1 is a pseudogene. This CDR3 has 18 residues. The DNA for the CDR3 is TGTGCCAGCAGCAAAGGTCAGCGGGCTAGCGGAGCCACCGGGGAGCTGTTTTTT. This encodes CASSKGQRASGATGELFF.

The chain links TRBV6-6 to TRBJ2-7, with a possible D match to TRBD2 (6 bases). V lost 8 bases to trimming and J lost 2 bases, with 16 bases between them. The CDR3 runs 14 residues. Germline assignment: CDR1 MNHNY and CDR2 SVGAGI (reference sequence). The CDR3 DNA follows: TGTGCCAGCGATAGCGGCGGAGAAACCTACGAGCAGTACTTC. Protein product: CASDSGGETYEQYF.

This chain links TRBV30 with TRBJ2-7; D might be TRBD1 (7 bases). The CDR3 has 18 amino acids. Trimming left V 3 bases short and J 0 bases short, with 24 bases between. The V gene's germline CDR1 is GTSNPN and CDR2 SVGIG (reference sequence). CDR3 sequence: CAWSGVGRGVSFSYEQYF. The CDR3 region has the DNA TGTGCCTGGAGCGGGGTTGGCAGGGGGGTAAGTTTCTCCTACGAGCAGTACTTC.

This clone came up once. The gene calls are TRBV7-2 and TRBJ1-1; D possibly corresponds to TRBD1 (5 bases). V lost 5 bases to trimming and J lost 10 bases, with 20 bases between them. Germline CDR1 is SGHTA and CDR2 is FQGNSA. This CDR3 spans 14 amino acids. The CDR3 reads CASSSQRGGGGAFF. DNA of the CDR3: TGTGCCAGCAGCAGTCAGAGGGGTGGGGGAGGAGCTTTCTTT.

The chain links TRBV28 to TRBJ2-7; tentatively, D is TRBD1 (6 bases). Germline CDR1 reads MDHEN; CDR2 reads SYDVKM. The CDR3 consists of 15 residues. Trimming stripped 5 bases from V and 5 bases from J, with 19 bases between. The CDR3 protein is CASSRSSQGGHEQYF. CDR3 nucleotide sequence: TGTGCCAGCAGTCGATCCTCACAGGGTGGCCACGAGCAGTACTTC.

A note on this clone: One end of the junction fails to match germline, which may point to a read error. CDR3 amino acids: CSAAGGSF. The CDR3 bases are TGCAGTGCTGCAGGGGGCTCTTTC. This chain uses TRBV20-1 with TRBJ2-7, with 8 bases fitting TRBD1. The germline V gene encodes CDR1 DFQATT and CDR2 SNEGSKA (reference sequence). This CDR3 is 8 amino acids long.

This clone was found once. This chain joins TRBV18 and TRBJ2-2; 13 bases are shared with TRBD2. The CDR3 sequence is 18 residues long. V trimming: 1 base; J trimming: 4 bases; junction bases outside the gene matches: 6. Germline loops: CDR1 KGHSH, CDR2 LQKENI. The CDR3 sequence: CASSPRTSGSFSTGELFF. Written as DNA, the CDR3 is TGTGCCAGCTCACCACGGACTAGCGGGAGTTTCAGCACCGGGGAGCTGTTTTTT.